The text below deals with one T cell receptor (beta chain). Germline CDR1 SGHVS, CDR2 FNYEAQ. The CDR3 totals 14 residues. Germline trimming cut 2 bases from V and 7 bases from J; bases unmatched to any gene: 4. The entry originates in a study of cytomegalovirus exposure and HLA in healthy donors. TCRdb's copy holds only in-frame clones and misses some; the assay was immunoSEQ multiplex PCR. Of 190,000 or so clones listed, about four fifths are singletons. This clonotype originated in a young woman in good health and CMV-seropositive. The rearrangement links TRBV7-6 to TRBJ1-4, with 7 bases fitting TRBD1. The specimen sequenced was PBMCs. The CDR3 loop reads CASSLSRGAEKLFF. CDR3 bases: TGTGCCAGCAGCTTAAGCAGGGGGGCTGAAAAACTGTTTTTT.